This is a list of T cell receptor beta chains from one sample in a study of T-cell memory formation after mild COVID-19. Using its own MiXCR run on the 5' RACE reads, TCRdb lists one record per CDR3 protein. The table shows under 700,000 distinct CDR3 sequences, with around 20% occurring only once. The specimen was PBMCs or a T cell subset sorted from them (not recorded which). These receptors all come from an adult woman who had mild COVID-19 (a few samples of this study predate the infection). Cell type and time point are not known. CDR3s include the opening cysteine and the closing phenylalanine or tryptophan. D genes are given only for firm matches. Not all rows give a size; the values are once, few, many and, for expanded clones, a class.

J	V	D	size	CDR3	DNA
TRBJ2-5	TRBV24-1	NA	few	CATSERAPRWETQYF	TGTGCCACCAGTGAACGGGCCCCCCGTTGGGAGACCCAGTACTTC
TRBJ1-2	TRBV24-1	TRBD1	NA	CATSDSRGRNGYTF	TGTGCCACCAGTGATTCCAGGGGGCGGAATGGCTACACCTTC
TRBJ1-2	TRBV5-1	NA	few	CASSLEAGTNYGYTF	TGCGCCAGCAGCTTGGAAGCAGGAACTAACTATGGCTACACCTTC
TRBJ1-4	TRBV5-1	TRBD1	few	CASSATGINEKLFF	TGCGCCAGCAGCGCGACAGGGATTAATGAAAAACTGTTTTTT
TRBJ2-1	TRBV7-9	NA	many	CASSMPGPGGPLNEQFF	TGTGCCAGCAGCATGCCGGGCCCCGGGGGGCCTCTAAATGAGCAGTTCTTC
TRBJ2-5	TRBV7-2	NA	NA	CASSLSSRETQYF	TGTGCCAGCAGCTTAAGTAGTCGTGAGACCCAGTACTTC
TRBJ1-5	TRBV25-1	TRBD1	NA	CASSGGQGAYQPQHF	TGTGCCAGCAGTGGGGGACAGGGGGCATATCAGCCCCAGCATTTT
TRBJ2-1	TRBV2	NA	few	CATTMIQGTYNEQFF	TGTGCTACCACGATGATTCAGGGTACCTACAATGAGCAGTTCTTC
TRBJ2-1	TRBV18	TRBD2	few	CASSQYDSGANEQFF	TGTGCCAGCTCACAGTACGATAGCGGGGCGAATGAGCAGTTCTTC
TRBJ2-5	TRBV5-1	TRBD1	NA	CASSLSQDRGLETQYF	TGCGCCAGCAGCTTGTCGCAGGACAGGGGGCTGGAGACCCAGTACTTC
TRBJ2-7	TRBV4-2	NA	NA	CASSQDNRGASYEQYF	TGTGCCAGCAGCCAAGATAATCGCGGGGCCTCCTACGAGCAGTACTTC
TRBJ2-7	TRBV29-1	TRBD1	few	CSVVGQGAYEQYF	TGCAGCGTTGTGGGGCAGGGGGCATACGAGCAGTACTTC
TRBJ2-5	TRBV5-1	NA	many	CASSAGTSIRQETQYF	TGCGCCAGCAGCGCCGGGACTTCAATTCGACAAGAGACCCAGTACTTC
TRBJ2-5	TRBV27	NA	NA	CASSPRGARGLETQYF	TGTGCCAGCAGTCCCCGGGGTGCGCGGGGATTAGAGACCCAGTACTTC
TRBJ1-1	TRBV5-1	TRBD1	NA	CASSLDRGDEAFF	TGCGCCAGCAGCTTGGACAGGGGCGATGAAGCTTTCTTT
TRBJ2-2	TRBV7-9	NA	few	CASSFSRVNTGELFF	TGTGCCAGCAGCTTCTCGCGGGTTAACACCGGGGAGCTGTTTTTT
TRBJ2-2	TRBV5-1	TRBD2	few	CASSLAVSSGTGELFF	TGCGCCAGCAGCTTGGCCGTCTCTAGCGGTACCGGGGAGCTGTTTTTT
TRBJ1-5	TRBV7-2	TRBD1	few	CASSLGDRGYQPQHF	TGTGCCAGCAGCTTAGGGGACAGGGGGTATCAGCCCCAGCATTTT
TRBJ1-1	TRBV20-1	NA	NA	CSARDTGGANTEAFF	TGCAGTGCTAGGGACACGGGGGGTGCGAACACTGAAGCTTTCTTT
TRBJ1-6	TRBV5-1	NA	few	CASSLEGRSNSPLHF	TGCGCCAGCAGCTTGGAGGGACGGAGTAATTCACCCCTCCACTTT
TRBJ2-7	TRBV6-2/TRBV6-3	NA	NA	CASSPEWGPDEQYF	TGTGCCAGCAGTCCGGAGTGGGGACCTGACGAGCAGTACTTC
TRBJ2-1	TRBV5-1	NA	many	CASSLAGDGYNEQFF	TGCGCCAGCAGCTTGGCCGGGGACGGCTACAATGAGCAGTTCTTC
TRBJ2-4	TRBV12-3/TRBV12-4	TRBD1	few	CASSPAGTGGNIQYF	TGTGCCAGCAGCCCAGCCGGGACAGGGGGAAACATTCAGTACTTC
TRBJ1-2	TRBV29-1	TRBD1	NA	CSVTGTGGGYTF	TGCAGCGTGACAGGGACAGGGGGGGGCTACACCTTC
TRBJ1-5	TRBV24-1	NA	NA	CANDPETRYSNQPQHF	TGTGCCAACGATCCAGAGACAAGGTATAGCAATCAGCCCCAGCATTTT
TRBJ2-2	TRBV7-2	NA	NA	CASILGPITGELFF	TGTGCCAGCATCCTAGGTCCGATCACCGGGGAGCTGTTTTTT
TRBJ2-5	TRBV6-2/TRBV6-3	TRBD2	few	CASSTLAEPDETQYF	TGTGCCAGCAGTACCCTAGCGGAGCCAGATGAGACCCAGTACTTC
TRBJ1-3	TRBV5-1	NA	NA	CASTLDGSSGNTIYF	TGCGCCAGCACCTTGGACGGGAGCTCTGGAAACACCATATATTTT
TRBJ2-1	TRBV5-1	TRBD2	NA	CASSLFGGGSGVSNEQFF	TGCGCCAGCAGCTTGTTTGGGGGTGGCAGCGGGGTTTCCAATGAGCAGTTCTTC
TRBJ1-1	TRBV7-6	NA	NA	CASSPRWGGTEAFF	TGTGCCAGCAGCCCCAGGTGGGGAGGCACTGAAGCTTTCTTT
TRBJ2-3	TRBV5-1	NA	few	CASSSGGPQGDTQYF	TGCGCCAGCAGCTCCGGGGGCCCACAGGGAGATACGCAGTATTTT
TRBJ2-5	TRBV7-9	TRBD2	NA	CASRGLAETQYF	TGTGCCAGCAGGGGACTAGCCGAGACCCAGTACTTC
TRBJ2-3	TRBV5-8	NA	NA	CASSFPPDTQYF	TGTGCCAGCAGCTTTCCCCCCGATACGCAGTATTTT
TRBJ2-1	TRBV18	NA	few	CASSPPSMDEQFF	TGTGCCAGCTCACCACCAAGTATGGATGAGCAGTTCTTC
TRBJ2-1	TRBV5-1	NA	NA	CASSFAGTYNEQFF	TGCGCCAGCAGCTTTGCGGGAACTTACAATGAGCAGTTCTTC
TRBJ2-1	TRBV18	NA	NA	CASSPSGEFGTEQFF	TGTGCCAGCTCACCATCCGGAGAATTTGGGACTGAGCAGTTCTTC
TRBJ1-1	TRBV10-3	TRBD1	NA	CAIRVTGGYTEAFF	TGTGCCATCAGAGTGACAGGGGGGTACACTGAAGCTTTCTTT
TRBJ2-1	TRBV12-3/TRBV12-4	TRBD2	few	CASSRLADSYNEQFF	TGTGCCAGCAGTCGACTAGCGGATTCCTACAATGAGCAGTTCTTC
TRBJ2-5	TRBV4-3	NA	few	CASSQDGNQETQYF	TGCGCCAGCAGCCAAGATGGGAACCAAGAGACCCAGTACTTC
TRBJ2-1	TRBV29-1	NA	NA	CSGKGSRELVF	TGCAGCGGGAAGGGCTCCCGGGAATTGGTCTTC
TRBJ2-3	TRBV10-3	NA	few	CAISEVAGPTDTQYF	TGTGCCATCAGTGAGGTTGCGGGCCCCACAGATACGCAGTATTTT
TRBJ2-3	TRBV5-4	NA	many	CASSLVVAGTDTQYF	TGTGCCAGCAGCTTGGTAGTAGCGGGCACAGATACGCAGTATTTT
TRBJ2-3	TRBV7-3	TRBD2	few	CASSLISGGQDTQYF	TGTGCCAGCAGCTTAATTAGCGGGGGACAAGATACGCAGTATTTT
TRBJ2-7	TRBV11-3	TRBD2	NA	CASSPGTSGSRVHEQYF	TGTGCCAGCAGCCCAGGGACTAGCGGGAGTAGGGTCCACGAGCAGTACTTC
TRBJ1-1	TRBV6-1	NA	NA	CASSEGVAENTEAFF	TGTGCCAGCAGTGAAGGCGTGGCAGAGAACACTGAAGCTTTCTTT